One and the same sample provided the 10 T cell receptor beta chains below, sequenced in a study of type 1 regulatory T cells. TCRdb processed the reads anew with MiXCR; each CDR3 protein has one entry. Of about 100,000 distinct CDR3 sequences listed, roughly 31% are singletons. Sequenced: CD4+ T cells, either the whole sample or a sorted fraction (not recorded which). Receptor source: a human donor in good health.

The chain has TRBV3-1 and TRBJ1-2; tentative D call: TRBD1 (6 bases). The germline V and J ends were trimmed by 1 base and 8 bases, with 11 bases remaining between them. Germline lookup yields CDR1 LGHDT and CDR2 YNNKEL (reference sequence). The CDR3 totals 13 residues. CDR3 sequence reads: CASSQGSGGGYTF. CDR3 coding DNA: TGTGCCAGCAGCCAAGGCTCCGGGGGCGGCTACACCTTC. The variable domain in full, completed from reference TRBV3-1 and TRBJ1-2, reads DTAVSQTPKYLVTQMGNDKSIKCEQNLGHDTMYWYKQDSKKFLKIMFSYNNKELIINETVPNRFSPKSPDKAHLNLHINSLELGDSAVYFCASSQGSGGGYTFGSGTRLTVV.

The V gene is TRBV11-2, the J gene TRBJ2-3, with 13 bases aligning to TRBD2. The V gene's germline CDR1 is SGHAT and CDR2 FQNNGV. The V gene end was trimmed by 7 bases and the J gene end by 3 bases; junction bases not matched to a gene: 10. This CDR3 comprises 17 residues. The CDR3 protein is CASNLHGLAGVTDTQYF. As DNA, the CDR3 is TGTGCCAGCAACCTTCATGGACTAGCGGGAGTTACAGATACGCAGTATTTT.

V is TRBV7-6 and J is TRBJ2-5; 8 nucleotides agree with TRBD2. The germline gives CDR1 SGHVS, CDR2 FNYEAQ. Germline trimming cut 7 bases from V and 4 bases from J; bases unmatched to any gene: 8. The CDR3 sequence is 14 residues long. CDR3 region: CASNDPGGGETQYF. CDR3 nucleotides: TGTGCCAGCAACGACCCGGGGGGGGGAGAGACCCAGTACTTC.

The CDR3 sequence is CATSDSGQGVETQYF. The CDR3 DNA reads TGTGCCACCAGTGACTCAGGACAGGGGGTAGAGACCCAGTACTTC. V and J are TRBV24-1 and TRBJ2-5; TRBD1 matches at 10 bases. CDR3 length: 15 amino acids. V shed 4 bases, J shed 4 bases, and the junction held 5 bases outside the gene matches. Looked up from germline, CDR1 is KGHDR and CDR2 is SFDVKD.

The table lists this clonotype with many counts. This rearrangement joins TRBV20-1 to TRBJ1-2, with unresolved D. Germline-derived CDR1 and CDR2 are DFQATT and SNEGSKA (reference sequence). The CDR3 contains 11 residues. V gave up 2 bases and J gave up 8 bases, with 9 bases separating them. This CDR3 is CSARNGEGYTF. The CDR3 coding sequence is TGCAGTGCTAGAAATGGGGAGGGCTACACCTTC.

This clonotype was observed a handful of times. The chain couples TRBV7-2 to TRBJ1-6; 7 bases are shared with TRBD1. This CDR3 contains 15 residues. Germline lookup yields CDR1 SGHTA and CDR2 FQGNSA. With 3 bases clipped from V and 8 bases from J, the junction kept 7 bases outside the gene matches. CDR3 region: CASSLKQGTHSPLHF. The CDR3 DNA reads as TGTGCCAGCAGCTTGAAACAGGGGACGCATTCACCCCTCCACTTT.

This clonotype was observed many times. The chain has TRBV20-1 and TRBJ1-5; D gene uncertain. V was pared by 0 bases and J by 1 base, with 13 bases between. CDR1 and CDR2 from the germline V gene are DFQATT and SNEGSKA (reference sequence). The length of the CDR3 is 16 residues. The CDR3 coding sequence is TGCAGTGCTAGAGATCTGGAGGGTGGAAGCAATCAGCCCCAGCATTTT. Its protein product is CSARDLEGGSNQPQHF.

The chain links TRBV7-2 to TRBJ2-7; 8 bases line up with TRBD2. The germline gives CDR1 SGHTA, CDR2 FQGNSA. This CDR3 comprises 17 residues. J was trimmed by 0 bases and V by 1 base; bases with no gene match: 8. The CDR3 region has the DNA TGTGCCAGCAGCTTAGAAGTCAGCGGGAGCAACTCCTACGAGCAGTACTTC. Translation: CASSLEVSGSNSYEQYF. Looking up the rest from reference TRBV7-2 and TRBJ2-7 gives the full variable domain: GAGVSQSPSNKVTEKGKDVELRCDPISGHTALYWYRQSLGQGLEFLIYFQGNSAPDKSGLPSDRFSAERTGGSVSTLTIQRTQQEDSAVYLCASSLEVSGSNSYEQYFGPGTRLTVT.

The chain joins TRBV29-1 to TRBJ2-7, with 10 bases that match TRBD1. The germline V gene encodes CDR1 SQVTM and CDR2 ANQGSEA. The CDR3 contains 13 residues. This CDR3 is CNVTGTGVYEQYF. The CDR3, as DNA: TGCAACGTGACCGGGACAGGGGTCTACGAGCAGTACTTC.

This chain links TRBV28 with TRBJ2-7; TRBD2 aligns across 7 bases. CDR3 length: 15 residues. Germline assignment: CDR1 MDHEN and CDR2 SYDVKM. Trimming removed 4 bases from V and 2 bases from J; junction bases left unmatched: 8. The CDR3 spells CASSSPPGGTYEQYF. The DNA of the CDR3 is TGTGCCAGCAGTTCCCCCCCCGGGGGGACCTACGAGCAGTACTTC.